Listed below are T cell receptor beta chains from one sample, sequenced in a study of T cells in Graves' hyperthyroidism and ophthalmopathy. Via MiXCR, TCRdb re-called the multiplex PCR reads, giving one row per CDR3 protein. The repertoire holds roughly 170,000 distinct CDR3 sequences, with around 15% as singletons. The sequenced material came from blood. The source is a woman aged 45-59 years with Graves' hyperthyroidism. Both conserved end residues are part of each CDR3. The D gene is left open where the match is weak. Size is omitted from some rows. Given values are once, few, many or a class for expanded clones.

clone size: many; J gene: TRBJ1-1; V gene: TRBV7-8; D gene: NA; CDR3 DNA: TGTGCCAGCAGCTTATTTGGGGTCGGGACTGAAGCTTTCTTT; CDR3 protein: CASSLFGVGTEAFF
clone size: many; J gene: TRBJ2-5; V gene: TRBV14; D gene: NA; CDR3 DNA: TGTGCCAGCAGCCCTAATGACAGGAGAGGAGAGACCCAGTACTTC; CDR3 protein: CASSPNDRRGETQYF
clone size: NA; J gene: TRBJ2-5; V gene: TRBV5-4; D gene: TRBD1; CDR3 DNA: TGTGCCAGCAGCCGGGACAGGGACGGACAGGAGACCCAATACTTC; CDR3 protein: CASSRDRDGQETQYF
clone size: few; J gene: TRBJ2-1; V gene: TRBV4-1; D gene: NA; CDR3 DNA: TGCGCCAGCAGCCAAGGTGGGAGGACAGAAAGCTCCTACAATGAGCAGTTCTTC; CDR3 protein: CASSQGGRTESSYNEQFF
clone size: many; J gene: TRBJ1-5; V gene: TRBV7-2; D gene: NA; CDR3 DNA: TGTGCCAGCAGCAGCGTGAGAGGAGGCAATCAGCCCCAGCATTTT; CDR3 protein: CASSSVRGGNQPQHF
clone size: many; J gene: TRBJ2-1; V gene: TRBV6-1; D gene: NA; CDR3 DNA: TGTGCCAGCAGGGGCCTTAGCGAGGGAACCTACAATGAGCAGTTCTTC; CDR3 protein: CASRGLSEGTYNEQFF
clone size: many; J gene: TRBJ1-2; V gene: TRBV6-1; D gene: TRBD1; CDR3 DNA: TGTGCCACCTTAAACCCGGGACAGGGGCGAGGCTACACCTTC; CDR3 protein: CATLNPGQGRGYTF
clone size: NA; J gene: TRBJ1-2; V gene: TRBV27; D gene: NA; CDR3 DNA: TGTGCCACCGCACAGGGCGGCAACTATGGCTACACCTTC; CDR3 protein: CATAQGGNYGYTF
clone size: many; J gene: TRBJ2-7; V gene: TRBV20-1; D gene: NA; CDR3 DNA: TGCAGTGCAGAAAACAGGGCGTCAGGAGACGAGCAGTACTTC; CDR3 protein: CSAENRASGDEQYF
clone size: many; J gene: TRBJ2-3; V gene: TRBV20-1; D gene: TRBD2; CDR3 DNA: TGCAGTGCTCTAAGGGGGACTAGCGGGGGCCGCACAGATACGCAGTATTTT; CDR3 protein: CSALRGTSGGRTDTQYF
clone size: NA; J gene: TRBJ1-5; V gene: TRBV4-1; D gene: TRBD1; CDR3 DNA: TGCGCCAGCAGCCAAGATCCGACAGGGGGATACCAGCCCCAGCATTTT; CDR3 protein: CASSQDPTGGYQPQHF
clone size: many; J gene: TRBJ1-1; V gene: TRBV12-3/TRBV12-4; D gene: NA; CDR3 DNA: TGTGCCAGCAGTTCCGGGACATGGAGGACTGAAGCTTTCTTT; CDR3 protein: CASSSGTWRTEAFF
clone size: many; J gene: TRBJ2-3; V gene: TRBV7-2; D gene: TRBD2; CDR3 DNA: TGTGCCAGCAGCTTGCGGGGGGCCAGCACAGATACGCAGTATTTT; CDR3 protein: CASSLRGASTDTQYF
clone size: many; J gene: TRBJ2-7; V gene: TRBV18; D gene: NA; CDR3 DNA: TGTGCCAGCTCACCCGGCCCCGAGCAGTACTTC; CDR3 protein: CASSPGPEQYF
clone size: many; J gene: TRBJ1-2; V gene: TRBV6-1; D gene: NA; CDR3 DNA: TGTGCCAGCTTACCCCCGATGGCCATCTATGGCTACACCTTC; CDR3 protein: CASLPPMAIYGYTF
clone size: few; J gene: TRBJ1-2; V gene: TRBV10-3; D gene: NA; CDR3 DNA: TGTGCCATCAGTGTAGGCAGGGAGCGCTATGGCTACACCTTC; CDR3 protein: CAISVGRERYGYTF
clone size: many; J gene: TRBJ2-7; V gene: TRBV28; D gene: NA; CDR3 DNA: TGTGCCAGCAGAACAATGCTACACGAGCAGTACTTC; CDR3 protein: CASRTMLHEQYF
clone size: NA; J gene: TRBJ1-2; V gene: TRBV16; D gene: TRBD1; CDR3 DNA: TGTGCCAGCAGCCAATCGGTGACAGGGGATGGCTACACCTTC; CDR3 protein: CASSQSVTGDGYTF
clone size: once; J gene: TRBJ2-3; V gene: TRBV20-1; D gene: NA; CDR3 DNA: TGCAGTGCTAGAACCCCGGAGGGAGATACGCAGTATTTT; CDR3 protein: CSARTPEGDTQYF
clone size: NA; J gene: TRBJ1-1; V gene: TRBV7-2; D gene: NA; CDR3 DNA: TGTGCCAGCAGCTTATTGGGGAGCACTGAAGCTTTCTTT; CDR3 protein: CASSLLGSTEAFF